The 20 T cell receptor beta chains presented below share a single source sample, sequenced in a study of cytomegalovirus exposure and HLA in healthy donors. Researchers ran the PCR with 60 Vbeta and 13 Jbeta primers. Generated by immunoSEQ multiplex PCR, the TCRdb table keeps only in-frame clones and is missing some. Of around 85,000 clones in the sample, roughly 80% were seen once. Sequenced: PBMCs. These receptors all stem from a man aged 45 to 65 in good health and CMV-seropositive.

This clone was detected only once. The rearrangement joins TRBV25-1 to TRBJ1-1, with D possibly matching TRBD1 (6 bases). From germline, CDR1 is MGHDK and CDR2 SYGVNS. The CDR3 has 15 amino acids. The V and J ends lost 2 bases and 5 bases respectively, with 15 bases between them. CDR3 sequence: CASSELQQGLTEAFF. The CDR3 bases are TGTGCCAGCAGTGAACTACAACAGGGTCTAACTGAAGCTTTCTTT.

This rearrangement joins TRBV4-3 to TRBJ1-3, with a weak D call TRBD1 (5 bases). Trimming removed 5 bases from V and 0 bases from J, with 11 bases in between. Germline V gives CDR1 LGHNA, CDR2 YSLEER. This CDR3 spans 15 amino acids. The CDR3 DNA sequence: TGCGCCAGCAGCACCAGGGTTTTCTCTGGAAACACCATATATTTT. Encoded protein: CASSTRVFSGNTIYF.

The V and J genes are TRBV11-2 and TRBJ2-7; a weak D match, TRBD2 (7 bases). V was trimmed by 6 bases and J by 2 bases, leaving 20 bases between them. Looked up from germline, CDR1 is SGHAT and CDR2 is FQNNGV. The CDR3 extends over 16 amino acids. CDR3 sequence reads: CASSLTRGGGPYEQYF. The CDR3 region has the DNA TGTGCCAGCAGTTTAACCCGAGGGGGGGGCCCCTACGAGCAGTACTTC.

This clone has a single count. V is TRBV7-8 and J is TRBJ2-7; 11 bases are a match to TRBD1. The CDR3 contains 14 residues. CDR1 is SGHVS, CDR2 FQNEAQ, per germline. The junction had 7 bases not matched to a gene; V was cut back by 5 bases and J by 7 bases. The DNA of the CDR3 is TGTGCCAGCAGCATGACCCGGGACAGGGGGGAGCAGTACTTC. It is translated as CASSMTRDRGEQYF.

The chain is built from TRBV19 and TRBJ1-1; D gene ambiguous. The germline V and J ends were trimmed by 6 bases and 2 bases, with 7 bases remaining between them. CDR3 length: 12 residues. Germline lookup yields CDR1 LNHDA and CDR2 SQIVND (reference sequence). CDR3: CASSTRNTEAFF. CDR3 DNA sequence: TGTGCCAGTAGCACAAGAAACACTGAAGCTTTCTTT. The full variable domain, in which reference TRBV19 and TRBJ1-1 provide the parts outside the CDR3, is DGGITQSPKYLFRKEGQNVTLSCEQNLNHDAMYWYRQDPGQGLRLIYYSQIVNDFQKGDIAEGYSVSREKKESFPLTVTSAQKNPTAFYLCASSTRNTEAFFGQGTRLTVV.

The chain recombines TRBV5-4 with TRBJ2-5, with 8 positions matching TRBD2. Matching the DNA end better, TRBJ2-7 makes the J call doubtful. The CDR3 sequence is 14 residues long. Germline loops: CDR1 SGHNT, CDR2 YYREEE (reference sequence). The CDR3: CASSLKREPYEQYF. In nucleotides, the CDR3 is TGTGCCAGCAGCTTGAAGCGGGAGCCCTACGAGCAGTACTTC.

The CDR3 nucleotides are TGTGCCAGCAGCTCGTGGTCCCGAGGGAACACTGAAGCTTTCTTT. Amino acids: CASSSWSRGNTEAFF. The genes are TRBV7-2 and TRBJ1-1, with D uncertain. The germline gives CDR1 SGHTA, CDR2 FQGNSA. CDR3 length: 15 residues. Trimming pared 4 bases from V and 1 base from J, leaving 13 bases between.

This rearrangement joins TRBV30 to TRBJ2-7; possible D gene TRBD2, 6 bases. V shed 3 bases and J shed 5 bases, with 8 bases lying between them. Germline V CDR1 and CDR2: GTSNPN, SVGIG (reference sequence). CDR3 length equals 11 residues. The CDR3 DNA is TGTGCCTGGAGCCCGGGGGACGAGCAGTACTTC. It codes for CAWSPGDEQYF.

V and J are TRBV20-1 and TRBJ1-2, with no clear D. This CDR3 has 11 amino acids. V was shortened by 3 bases and J by 3 bases, with 5 bases between the two germline ends. Germline CDR1 reads DFQATT; CDR2 reads SNEGSKA (reference sequence). This CDR3 is CSARQDYGYTF. DNA of the CDR3: TGCAGTGCTAGGCAGGACTATGGCTACACCTTC.

The rearrangement links TRBV5-6 to TRBJ1-1; no reliable D call. With 1 base removed from V and 7 bases from J, the gap between germline ends came to 5 bases. CDR1 is SGHDT and CDR2 is YYEEEE in the germline V gene. CDR3 size: 11 residues. In nucleotides, the CDR3 is TGTGCCAGCAGCTTGAGAGGTGAAGCTTTCTTT. This codes for CASSLRGEAFF.

The chain combines TRBV2 with TRBJ2-2, with D perhaps matching TRBD1 (5 bases). Germline CDR1 and CDR2: SNHLY and FYNNEI. V was clipped by 6 bases and J by 7 bases, with 12 bases between them. The CDR3 has 13 residues. CDR3 protein: CASSQGAVGELFF. CDR3 nucleotides: TGTGCCAGCAGCCAAGGGGCGGTCGGGGAGCTGTTTTTT.

The chain joins TRBV7-6 to TRBJ2-5; D possibly corresponds to TRBD1 (6 bases). CDR1 and CDR2 (germline): SGHVS, FNYEAQ. The germline V and J ends were trimmed by 1 base and 5 bases, with 17 bases remaining between them. This CDR3 comprises 16 residues. The CDR3: CASSLDERLGAETQYF. CDR3 in DNA: TGTGCCAGCAGCTTAGATGAGAGGTTGGGGGCGGAGACCCAGTACTTC.

The chain employs TRBV6-5 and TRBJ2-1; 8 bases map to TRBD1. V shed 8 bases and J 5 bases; nucleotides not matched to a gene: 8. The germline V gene has CDR1 MNHEY and CDR2 SVGAGI. There are 14 residues in the CDR3. CDR3 coding DNA: TGTGCCAGCGCGACAGGGGAAGATGACAATGAGCAGTTCTTC. It translates to CASATGEDDNEQFF.

Comments on this clone: One end of the junction varies from germline; a read error may be responsible. This chain joins TRBV4-2 and TRBJ2-6, with a possible D match to TRBD1 (5 bases). This CDR3 comprises 17 residues. Germline V gene sequence: CDR1 LGHNA, CDR2 YNFKEQ. The DNA for the CDR3 is TGTGCCAGCAGCCAAATCTATACGAACTCTGGGGCCAACGGCCTGACTTTC. It is translated as CASSQIYTNSGANGLTF.

Only one count was recorded for this clone. This chain connects TRBV9 to TRBJ1-1; D not resolved. Germline CDR1 reads SGDLS; CDR2 reads YYNGEE. V shed 3 bases and J shed 5 bases, with 11 bases lying between them. The CDR3 is 13 amino acids. CDR3 nucleotide sequence: TGTGCCAGCAGCGCCCGCCAAGCGACTGAAGCTTTCTTT. Its protein is CASSARQATEAFF.

The chain recombines TRBV4-1 with TRBJ1-2; D gene unclear. Between the trimmed V and J ends, which lost 0 bases and 4 bases, there was a span of 15 bases. Germline lookup yields CDR1 MGHRA and CDR2 YSYEKL. This CDR3 is built from 16 residues. The CDR3 reads CASSQDRPANSYGYTF. The CDR3 nucleotides are TGCGCCAGCAGCCAAGATAGGCCAGCTAACAGCTATGGCTACACCTTC.

This sequence joins TRBV30 and TRBJ2-3; TRBD2 might be the D (5 bases). This CDR3 has 18 amino acids. Germline-derived CDR1 and CDR2 are GTSNPN and SVGIG (reference sequence). Trimming removed 5 bases at V and 1 base at J, with 25 bases between. The CDR3: CAWSLAGPSHGRTDTQYF. The CDR3 DNA sequence: TGTGCCTGGTCTCTAGCCGGCCCCTCGCATGGCCGCACAGATACGCAGTATTTT.

V is TRBV12-5 and J is TRBJ1-1, with D possibly TRBD1 on 5 matching bases. V gave up 1 base and J gave up 5 bases, with 8 bases separating them. Germline lookup yields CDR1 LGHNT and CDR2 FRNRAP. The CDR3 spans 13 residues. CDR3 DNA sequence: TGTGCTAGTGGTTTGGACGGGGGGACTGAAGCTTTCTTT. It encodes CASGLDGGTEAFF.

The gene calls are TRBV15 and TRBJ2-1; maybe TRBD1 (6 bases). V was clipped by 7 bases and J by 9 bases, with 16 bases between them. CDR1 is LNHNV and CDR2 is YYDKDF in the germline V gene (reference sequence). The length of the CDR3 is 13 residues. The DNA of the CDR3 is TGTGCCACCAACAAAAAGGGGGTTGGTGAGCAGTTCTTC. Amino acids: CATNKKGVGEQFF.

The chain has TRBV10-3 and TRBJ2-3; D is ambiguous. CDR1 ENHRY and CDR2 SYGVKD come from the germline V gene. The CDR3 consists of 14 residues. Trimming shortened V by 0 bases and J by 1 base, and 5 bases separated the two germline ends. Written as DNA, the CDR3 is TGTGCCATCAGTGAGTCGAGCGGCACAGATACGCAGTATTTT. Its protein is CAISESSGTDTQYF.